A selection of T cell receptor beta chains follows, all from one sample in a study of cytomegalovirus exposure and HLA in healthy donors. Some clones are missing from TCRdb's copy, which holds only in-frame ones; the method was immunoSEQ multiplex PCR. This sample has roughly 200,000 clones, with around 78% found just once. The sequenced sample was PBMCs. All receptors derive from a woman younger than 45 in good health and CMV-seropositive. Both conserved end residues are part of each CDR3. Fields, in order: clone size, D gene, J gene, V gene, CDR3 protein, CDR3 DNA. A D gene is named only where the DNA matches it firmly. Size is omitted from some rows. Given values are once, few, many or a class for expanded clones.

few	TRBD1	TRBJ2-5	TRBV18	CASSLSRTGEETQYF	TGTGCCAGCTCACTTTCCCGGACAGGGGAAGAGACCCAGTACTTC
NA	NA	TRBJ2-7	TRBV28	CASSSSGEWAYEQYF	TGTGCCAGCAGTTCCTCCGGGGAGTGGGCCTACGAGCAGTACTTC
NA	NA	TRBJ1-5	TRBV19	CASSILQGLGNQPQHF	TGTGCCAGTAGTATTCTTCAGGGGTTGGGCAATCAGCCCCAGCATTTT
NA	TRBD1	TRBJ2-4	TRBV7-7	CASSAKTGEGGTKNIQYF	TGTGCTAGCAGCGCCAAGACAGGGGAAGGAGGAACCAAAAACATTCAGTACTTC
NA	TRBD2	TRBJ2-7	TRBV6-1	CASSEPRLALTKGEQYF	TGTGCCAGCAGTGAGCCTAGACTAGCCCTAACCAAAGGCGAGCAGTACTTC
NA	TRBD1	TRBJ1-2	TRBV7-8	CASTRDSYFSDGYTF	TGTGCCAGCACCCGGGACAGCTACTTTTCCGATGGCTACACCTTC
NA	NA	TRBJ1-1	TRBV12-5	CASGYKARGTEAFF	TGTGCTAGTGGCTACAAGGCGCGGGGCACTGAAGCTTTCTTT
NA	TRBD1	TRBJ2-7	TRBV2	CASRGGQGTYEQYF	TGTGCCAGCAGGGGGGGACAGGGGACGTACGAGCAGTACTTC
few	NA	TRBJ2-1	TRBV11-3	CASSRDGRSNEQFF	TGTGCCAGCAGCCGGGACGGGAGAAGTAATGAGCAGTTCTTC
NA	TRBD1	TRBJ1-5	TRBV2	CASSAGQGSNQPQHF	TGTGCCAGCAGCGCGGGACAGGGGAGCAATCAGCCCCAGCATTTT
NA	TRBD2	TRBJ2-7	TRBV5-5	CASSLGLAASSYEQYF	TGTGCCAGCAGCTTAGGACTAGCGGCAAGCTCCTACGAGCAGTACTTC
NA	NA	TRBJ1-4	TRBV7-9	CASSVGRLNEKLFF	TGTGCCAGCTCTGTGGGCAGATTAAATGAAAAACTGTTTTTT
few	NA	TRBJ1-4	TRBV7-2	CASSLVQGLNEKLFF	TGTGCCAGCAGCTTAGTGCAGGGACTTAATGAAAAACTGTTTTTT
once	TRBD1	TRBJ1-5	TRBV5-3	CARSLGWDRGVYSNQPQHF	TGTGCCAGAAGCTTGGGATGGGACAGGGGCGTGTATAGCAATCAGCCCCAGCATTTT
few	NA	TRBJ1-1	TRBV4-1	CASSQLSQGNTEAFF	TGCGCCAGCAGCCAGTTATCCCAGGGGAACACTGAAGCTTTCTTT
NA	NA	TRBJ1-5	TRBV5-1	CASSFGLSNQPQHF	TGCGCCAGCAGCTTCGGACTGAGCAATCAGCCCCAGCATTTT
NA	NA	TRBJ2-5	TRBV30	CAWSASGLGQYF	TGTGCCTGGAGTGCCTCGGGGTTGGGGCAGTACTTC
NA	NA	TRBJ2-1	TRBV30	CAWTRYNEQFF	TGTGCCTGGACCCGGTACAATGAGCAGTTCTTC
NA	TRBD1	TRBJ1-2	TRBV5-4	CASSLNRGGYGYTF	TGTGCCAGCAGCTTGAACAGGGGAGGTTATGGCTACACCTTC
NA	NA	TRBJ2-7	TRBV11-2	CASSLEGGPSYEQYF	TGTGCCAGCAGCTTAGAGGGCGGGCCCTCCTACGAGCAGTACTTC
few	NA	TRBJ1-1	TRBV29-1	CSVESGAEAFF	TGCAGCGTTGAATCGGGGGCTGAAGCTTTCTTT
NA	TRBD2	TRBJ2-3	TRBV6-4	CASSDTSGGSDTQYF	TGTGCCAGCAGTGACACTAGCGGGGGGTCAGATACGCAGTATTTT
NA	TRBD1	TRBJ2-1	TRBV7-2	CASSLDRVYNEQFF	TGTGCCAGCAGCTTGGACAGGGTCTACAATGAGCAGTTCTTC
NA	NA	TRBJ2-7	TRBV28	CASSFGGGKYF	TGTGCCAGCAGTTTTGGAGGGGGCAAGTACTTC
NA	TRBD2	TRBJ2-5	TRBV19	CASSTYPGLAGEETQYF	TGTGCCAGTAGTACCTATCCGGGACTAGCGGGAGAGGAGACCCAGTACTTC
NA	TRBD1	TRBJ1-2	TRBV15	CATSRDRGPYRYGYTF	TGTGCCACCAGCAGGGACAGGGGCCCCTACCGCTATGGCTACACCTTC
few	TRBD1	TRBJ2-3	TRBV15	CATSIDRGRVDTQYF	TGTGCCACCAGCATAGACAGGGGGCGCGTAGATACGCAGTATTTT
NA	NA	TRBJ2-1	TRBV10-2	CASSDLAGEQFF	TGCGCCAGCAGTGATCTGGCGGGAGAGCAGTTCTTC
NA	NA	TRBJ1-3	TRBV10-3	CAIRAVQTNTIYF	TGTGCCATCAGGGCGGTGCAGACAAACACCATATATTTT
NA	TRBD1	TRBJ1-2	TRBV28	CASRPLTGLIYGYTF	TGTGCCAGCAGGCCCCTGACAGGGTTGATCTATGGCTACACCTTC
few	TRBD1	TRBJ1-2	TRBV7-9	CASAQGAASYNGYTF	TGTGCCAGCGCCCAGGGGGCAGCCTCCTATAATGGCTACACCTTC
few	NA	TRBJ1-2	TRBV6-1	CASSEAGSQGGYTF	TGTGCCAGCAGTGAAGCGGGCTCCCAGGGGGGCTACACCTTC
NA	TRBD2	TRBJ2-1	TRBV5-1	CASSLTPVSGGLSYNEQFF	TGCGCCAGCAGCTTGACACCGGTGAGCGGGGGCCTATCGTATAATGAGCAGTTCTTC
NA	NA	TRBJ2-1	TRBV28	CASSERMQFF	TGTGCCAGCAGCGAGCGGATGCAGTTCTTC
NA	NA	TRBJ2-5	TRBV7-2	CASSLRGRGGETQYF	TGTGCCAGCAGCTTAAGGGGGAGAGGCGGAGAGACCCAGTACTTC
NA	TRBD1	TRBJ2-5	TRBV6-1	CASSEAQGATSRTQYF	TGTGCCAGCAGTGAAGCCCAGGGGGCGACCTCTAGGACCCAGTACTTC
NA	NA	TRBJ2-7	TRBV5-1	CASSLGQVYEQYF	TGCGCCAGCAGCTTGGGACAAGTTTACGAGCAGTACTTC
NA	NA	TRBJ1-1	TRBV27	CASSQSPGFRNTEAFF	TGTGCCAGCAGTCAATCCCCAGGTTTTCGGAACACTGAAGCTTTCTTT
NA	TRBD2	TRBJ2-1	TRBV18	CASSPRREGYNEQFF	TGTGCCAGCTCACCCCGACGGGAGGGCTACAATGAGCAGTTCTTC
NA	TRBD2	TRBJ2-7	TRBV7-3	CASSPPSGGRSYEQYF	TGTGCCAGCAGCCCCCCCAGCGGGGGGCGTTCCTACGAGCAGTACTTC
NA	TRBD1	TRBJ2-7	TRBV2	CASTKDRGGQYF	TGTGCCAGCACTAAGGACAGGGGAGGGCAGTACTTC
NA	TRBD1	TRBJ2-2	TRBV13	CASNRDRGTGELFF	TGTGCCAGCAACCGGGACAGGGGAACCGGGGAGCTGTTTTTT
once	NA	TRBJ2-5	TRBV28	CASSLVGDPETQYF	TGTGCCAGCAGCCTGGTAGGGGATCCAGAGACCCAGTACTTC
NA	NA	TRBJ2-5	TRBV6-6	CASSYSLNWGDETQYF	TGTGCCAGCAGTTACTCATTAAATTGGGGGGACGAGACCCAGTACTTC
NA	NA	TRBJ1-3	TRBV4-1	CASSQGAPLPGNTIYF	TGCGCCAGCAGCCAAGGAGCTCCTCTCCCCGGAAACACCATATATTTT
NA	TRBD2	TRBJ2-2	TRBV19	CASSLRYRGVGELFF	TGTGCCAGTAGCCTGAGGTATCGGGGGGTCGGGGAGCTGTTTTTT
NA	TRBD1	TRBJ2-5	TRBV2	CASRAPTGDKGETQYF	TGTGCCAGCAGAGCCCCTACAGGGGATAAGGGGGAGACCCAGTACTTC
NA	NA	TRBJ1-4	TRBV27	CASSLAGETTKLFF	TGTGCCAGCAGTTTAGCAGGCGAAACAACCAAACTGTTTTTT
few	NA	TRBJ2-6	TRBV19	CASSIFATTGANVLTF	TGTGCCAGTAGTATTTTTGCGACAACTGGGGCCAACGTCCTGACTTTC
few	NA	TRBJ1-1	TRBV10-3	CAISESLLEAFF	TGTGCCATCAGTGAGTCGTTACTGGAAGCTTTCTTT
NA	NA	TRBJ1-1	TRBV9	CASSVDRVMNTEAFF	TGTGCCAGCAGCGTAGACAGGGTCATGAACACTGAAGCTTTCTTT
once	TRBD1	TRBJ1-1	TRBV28	CASSLIWAGGRTEAFF	TGTGCCAGCAGTTTAATTTGGGCAGGGGGACGAACTGAGGCTTTCTTT
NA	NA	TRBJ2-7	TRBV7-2	CASSLETFHEQYF	TGTGCCAGCAGCTTAGAGACTTTCCACGAGCAGTACTTC